This record covers a single T cell receptor (beta chain). This CDR3 has 16 residues. The V end was cut by 4 bases, the J end by 1 base, with 17 bases between. The V gene's germline CDR1 is SGHTS and CDR2 YDEGEE. The source of the sample is a study of blood T cell repertoires in COVID-19. Study in general: Whether acute or convalescent, the COVID-19 samples came from the United States, Italy and Spain.

The assay was immunoSEQ multiplex PCR, and TCRdb's table has in-frame clones only and misses some. The profile shows approximately 190,000 clones, about nine tenths of them singletons. The sequence derives from a man at least 80 years old with acute or convalescent COVID-19. This chain uses TRBV5-8 with TRBJ1-1; D might be TRBD1 (5 bases). The sequenced material came from peripheral blood. CDR3 coding DNA: TGTGCCAGCAGCCTGTGGACGGGGGTGAGGAACACTGAAGCTTTCTTT. This codes for CASSLWTGVRNTEAFF.